A selection of T cell receptor beta chains follows, all from one sample in a study of cytomegalovirus exposure and HLA in healthy donors. Produced via immunoSEQ multiplex PCR; TCRdb's table is partial and in-frame only. The table lists roughly 84,000 clones, over 70% of them singletons. The sample was PBMCs. Every receptor here comes from a male donor in good health and CMV-seropositive. The conserved cysteine and the conserved F or W are not part of the CDR3 here. Each record gives: J gene, clone size, V gene, CDR3 protein. Size is omitted from some rows. Given values are once, few, many or a class for expanded clones.

TRBJ2-6,once,TRBV6-1,ASSETLGSGANVLT
TRBJ2-2,NA,TRBV27,ASSLGLRTGELF
TRBJ2-7,NA,TRBV2,ASSRTGIYEQY
TRBJ2-7,NA,TRBV28,ASSSPGRGASYEQY
TRBJ1-2,once,TRBV6-1,ASSGAGQGYGYT
TRBJ1-5,few,TRBV27,ASSRTANQPQH
TRBJ1-1,NA,TRBV7-2,ASSWDRRNTEAF
TRBJ2-5,NA,TRBV5-6,ASSLVRRIQETQY
TRBJ1-2,few,TRBV5-4,ASSLDPGRWGYT
TRBJ1-2,NA,TRBV4-1,ASSQDRAEGIYGYT
TRBJ2-3,NA,TRBV4-3,ASSPVGLAGSTDTQY
TRBJ2-1,NA,TRBV7-7,ASSKREANNEQF
TRBJ1-4,NA,TRBV7-8,ASSLRRLTNEKLF
TRBJ1-5,NA,TRBV27,ATRGGGDSNQPQH
NA,NA,TRBV6-5,ASSYGGTGNYEQY
TRBJ2-3,NA,TRBV5-1,ASSWSGSTDTQY
TRBJ2-3,NA,TRBV19,ASTLAGTQY
TRBJ1-3,NA,TRBV6-5,ASRGTGAGNTIY
TRBJ1-5,few,TRBV4-1,ASSLRTDSNQPQH
TRBJ2-7,NA,TRBV5-1,ASRPQGGLDEQY
TRBJ2-5,NA,TRBV5-1,ASSSAGYQETQY
TRBJ1-4,NA,TRBV5-1,ASSWGHGRNEKLF
TRBJ1-2,NA,TRBV5-1,ASSLESLYGYT
TRBJ2-6,few,TRBV6-5,ASGQGVSGANVLT
TRBJ2-7,NA,TRBV6-5,ASSYTSGSLREQY
TRBJ2-7,NA,TRBV2,ASSREGPLYEQY
TRBJ1-2,NA,TRBV28,ASSPGGNYGYT
TRBJ2-1,NA,TRBV5-5,ASSFPGTLYNEQF
TRBJ2-7,NA,TRBV6-5,ASSYSGNSYEQY
TRBJ2-7,NA,TRBV19,ASRSGQGNYEQY
TRBJ2-1,few,TRBV6-4,ASSVITSEINEQF
TRBJ2-5,NA,TRBV10-3,AISDPRDTEQETQY
TRBJ1-3,NA,TRBV30,AWSVQISSGNTIY
TRBJ2-5,NA,TRBV5-1,ASSFPGGETQY
TRBJ2-5,NA,TRBV15,ATSTSAGPGWETQY
TRBJ1-2,NA,TRBV5-6,ASSEIPDTPPFGYT
TRBJ2-1,NA,TRBV30,AWSVLGQGVYNEQF
TRBJ2-3,few,TRBV2,ASSDPGLGTDTQY
TRBJ2-6,few,TRBV19,ASRPGTQYSGANVLT
TRBJ2-3,NA,TRBV4-3,ASSQVGGGTDTQY
TRBJ2-7,NA,TRBV5-1,ASSLAPGLAGGFYEQY
TRBJ1-2,NA,TRBV5-1,ASSLAPPPLYGYT
TRBJ2-7,NA,TRBV9,ASSVDMGANEQY
TRBJ2-7,NA,TRBV5-4,ASSLGRVNEQY
TRBJ2-7,NA,TRBV6-5,ASIPLAGSYEQY
TRBJ1-2,NA,TRBV5-1,ASSQDSHYGYT
TRBJ1-1,NA,TRBV21-1,ARDRGGGTEAF
TRBJ2-7,NA,TRBV11-2,ASSLGQFDYEQY
TRBJ1-2,NA,TRBV25-1,ASSEMDFTGYT
TRBJ2-7,NA,TRBV5-1,ASSSTGSHEQY
TRBJ2-7,NA,TRBV5-6,ASSSRYRPYEQY
TRBJ1-1,few,TRBV28,ASSAGGREAF
TRBJ2-1,NA,TRBV19,ASSIGDRGYEQF
TRBJ2-1,NA,TRBV7-2,ATTGQGVEQF
TRBJ2-7,NA,TRBV28,ASLPGQGVHEQY
TRBJ2-3,NA,TRBV6-5,ASSYYGRGTDTQY
TRBJ2-1,NA,TRBV5-1,ASSLVGQGSYNEQF
TRBJ2-3,NA,TRBV11-3,ASSLGQGTDTQY
TRBJ2-3,NA,TRBV27,ASSLAGVPDTQY
TRBJ1-1,NA,TRBV5-8,ASSRTGLGNTEAF